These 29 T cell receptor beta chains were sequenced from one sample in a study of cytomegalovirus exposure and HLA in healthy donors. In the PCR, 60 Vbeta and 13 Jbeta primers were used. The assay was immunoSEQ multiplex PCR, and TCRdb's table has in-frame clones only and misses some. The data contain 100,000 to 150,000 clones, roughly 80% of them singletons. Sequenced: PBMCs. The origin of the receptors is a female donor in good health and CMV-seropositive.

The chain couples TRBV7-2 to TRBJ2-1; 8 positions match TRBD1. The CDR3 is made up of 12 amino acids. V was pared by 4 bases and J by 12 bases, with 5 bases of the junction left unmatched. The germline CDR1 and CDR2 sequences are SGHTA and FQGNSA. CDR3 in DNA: TGTGCCAGCAGCTCGCGGGACAGGCGGCAGTTCTTC. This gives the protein CASSSRDRRQFF.

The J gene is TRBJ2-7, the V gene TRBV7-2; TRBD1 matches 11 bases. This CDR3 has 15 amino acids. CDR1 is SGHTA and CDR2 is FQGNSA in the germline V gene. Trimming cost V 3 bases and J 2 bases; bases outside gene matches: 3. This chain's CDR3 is CASSLGQGEPYEQYF. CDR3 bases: TGTGCCAGCAGCTTGGGACAGGGGGAACCCTACGAGCAGTACTTC.

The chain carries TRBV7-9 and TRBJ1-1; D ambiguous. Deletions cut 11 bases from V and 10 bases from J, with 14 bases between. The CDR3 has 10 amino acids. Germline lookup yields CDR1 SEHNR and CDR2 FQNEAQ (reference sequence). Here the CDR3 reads CAGGEFGAFF. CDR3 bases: TGTGCCGGTGGGGAGTTTGGAGCTTTCTTT.

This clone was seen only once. The CDR3 sequence: CASSDHSGTYEQYF. CDR3 sequence (DNA): TGCGCCAGCAGCGACCACAGCGGGACCTACGAGCAGTACTTC. The genes are TRBV5-1 and TRBJ2-7; 7 nucleotides line up with TRBD2. The junction had 6 bases not matched to a gene; V was cut back by 4 bases and J by 2 bases. The CDR3 runs 14 residues. CDR1 and CDR2 from the germline V gene are SGHRS and YFSETQ.

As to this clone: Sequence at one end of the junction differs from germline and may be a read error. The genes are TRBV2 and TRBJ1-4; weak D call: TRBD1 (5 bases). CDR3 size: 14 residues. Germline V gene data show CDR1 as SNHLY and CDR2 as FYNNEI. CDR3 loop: CASSELGRNDKLFF. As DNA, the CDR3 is TGTGCCAGCAGTGAATTGGGGCGTAATGACAAACTGTTTTTT. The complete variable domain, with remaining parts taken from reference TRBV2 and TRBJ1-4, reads EPEVTQTPSHQVTQMGQEVILRCVPISNHLYFYWYRQILGQKVEFLVSFYNNEISEKSEIFDDQFSVERPDGSNFTLKIRSTKLEDSAMYFCASSELGRNDKLFFGSGTQLSVL.

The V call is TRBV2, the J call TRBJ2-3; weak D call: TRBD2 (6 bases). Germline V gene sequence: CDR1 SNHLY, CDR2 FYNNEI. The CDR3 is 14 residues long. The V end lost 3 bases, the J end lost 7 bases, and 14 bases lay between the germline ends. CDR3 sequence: CASSDRRDPNTQYF. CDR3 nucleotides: TGTGCCAGCAGTGATCGGAGGGACCCTAATACGCAGTATTTT. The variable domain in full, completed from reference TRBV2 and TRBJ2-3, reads EPEVTQTPSHQVTQMGQEVILRCVPISNHLYFYWYRQILGQKVEFLVSFYNNEISEKSEIFDDQFSVERPDGSNFTLKIRSTKLEDSAMYFCASSDRRDPNTQYFGPGTRLTVL.

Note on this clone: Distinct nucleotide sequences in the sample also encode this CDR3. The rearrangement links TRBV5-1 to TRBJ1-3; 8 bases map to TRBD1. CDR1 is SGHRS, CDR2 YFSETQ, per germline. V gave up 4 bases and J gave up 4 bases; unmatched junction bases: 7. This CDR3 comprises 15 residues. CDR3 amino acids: CASSPQGVAGNTIYF. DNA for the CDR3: TGCGCCAGCAGCCCACAGGGGGTAGCAGGAAACACCATATATTTT.

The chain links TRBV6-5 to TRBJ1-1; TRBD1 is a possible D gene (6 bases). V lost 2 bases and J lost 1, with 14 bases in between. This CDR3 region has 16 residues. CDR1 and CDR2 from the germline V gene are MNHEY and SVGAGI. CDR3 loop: CASSYMSGRGNTEAFF. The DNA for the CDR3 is TGTGCCAGCAGTTACATGTCTGGCAGGGGGAACACTGAAGCTTTCTTT.

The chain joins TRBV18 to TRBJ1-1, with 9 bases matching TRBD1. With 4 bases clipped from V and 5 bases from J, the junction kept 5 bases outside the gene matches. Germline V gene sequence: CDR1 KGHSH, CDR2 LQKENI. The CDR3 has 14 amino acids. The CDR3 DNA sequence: TGTGCCAGCTCACGGGACAGGGAATCGACTGAAGCTTTCTTT. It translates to CASSRDRESTEAFF.

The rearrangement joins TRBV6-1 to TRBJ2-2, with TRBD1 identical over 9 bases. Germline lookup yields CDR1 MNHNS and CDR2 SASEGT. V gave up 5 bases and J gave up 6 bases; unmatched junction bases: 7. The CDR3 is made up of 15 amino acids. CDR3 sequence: CASSSWDRDAGELFF. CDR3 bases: TGTGCCAGCAGTTCCTGGGACAGGGATGCCGGGGAGCTGTTTTTT.

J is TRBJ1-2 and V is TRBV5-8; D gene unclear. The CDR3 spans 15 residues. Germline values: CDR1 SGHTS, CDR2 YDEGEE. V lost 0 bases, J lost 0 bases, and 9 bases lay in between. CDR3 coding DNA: TGTGCCAGCAGCTTGGCGGCGGGCCCTAACTATGGCTACACCTTC. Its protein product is CASSLAAGPNYGYTF.

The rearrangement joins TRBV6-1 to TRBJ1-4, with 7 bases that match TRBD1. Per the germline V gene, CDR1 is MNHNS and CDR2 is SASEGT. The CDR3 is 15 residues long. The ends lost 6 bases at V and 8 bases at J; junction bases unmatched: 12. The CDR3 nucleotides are TGTGCCAGCAGGCCGAACACAGGGGTGGGCGAAAAACTGTTTTTT. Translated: CASRPNTGVGEKLFF.

The CDR3 sequence: CASSLDGTAYPGELFF. The CDR3 nucleotides are TGTGCCAGCAGCTTAGACGGGACAGCATATCCCGGGGAGCTGTTTTTT. The chain recombines TRBV7-9 with TRBJ2-2; 7 bases match TRBD1. The CDR3 is 16 amino acids. Germline CDR1 is SEHNR and CDR2 is FQNEAQ (reference sequence). The ends lost 1 base at V and 6 bases at J; junction bases unmatched: 8.

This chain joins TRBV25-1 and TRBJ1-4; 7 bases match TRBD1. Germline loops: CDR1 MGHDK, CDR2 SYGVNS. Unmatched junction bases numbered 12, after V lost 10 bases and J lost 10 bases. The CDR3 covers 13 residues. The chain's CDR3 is CATRGTVIGKLFF. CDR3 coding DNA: TGTGCCACCCGCGGGACAGTGATTGGAAAACTGTTTTTT.

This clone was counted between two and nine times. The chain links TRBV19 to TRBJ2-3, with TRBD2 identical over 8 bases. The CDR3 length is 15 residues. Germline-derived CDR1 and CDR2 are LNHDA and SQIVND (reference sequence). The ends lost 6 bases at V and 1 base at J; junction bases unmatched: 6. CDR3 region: CASRGISGGTDTQYF. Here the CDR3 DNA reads TGTGCCAGTAGGGGTATTAGCGGGGGCACAGATACGCAGTATTTT.

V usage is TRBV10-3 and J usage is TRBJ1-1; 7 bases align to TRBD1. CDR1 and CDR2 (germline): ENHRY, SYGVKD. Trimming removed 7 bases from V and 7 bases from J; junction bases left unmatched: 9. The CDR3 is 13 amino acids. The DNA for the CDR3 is TGTGCCATCAACGACAGGGAGGAGGGTGAAGCTTTCTTT. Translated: CAINDREEGEAFF.

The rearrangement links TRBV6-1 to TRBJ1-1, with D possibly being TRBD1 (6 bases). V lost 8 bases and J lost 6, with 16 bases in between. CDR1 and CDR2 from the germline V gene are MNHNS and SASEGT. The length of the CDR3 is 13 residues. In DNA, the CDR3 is TGTGCCAGCCGGCAGGGGCCGTCGGCTGAAGCTTTCTTT. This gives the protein CASRQGPSAEAFF.

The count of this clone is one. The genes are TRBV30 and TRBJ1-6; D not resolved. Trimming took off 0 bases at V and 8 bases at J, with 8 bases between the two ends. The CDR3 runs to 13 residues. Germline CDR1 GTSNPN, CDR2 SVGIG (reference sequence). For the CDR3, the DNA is TGTGCCTGGAGTGTACTTCCCGATTCACCCCTCCACTTT. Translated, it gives CAWSVLPDSPLHF. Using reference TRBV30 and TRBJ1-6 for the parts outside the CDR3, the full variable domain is SQTIHQWPATLVQPVGSPLSLECTVEGTSNPNLYWYRQAAGRGLQLLFYSVGIGQISSEVPQNLSASRPQDRQFILSSKKLLLSDSGFYLCAWSVLPDSPLHFGNGTRLTVT.

The CDR3 reads CAWSAGWELFF. In DNA form, the CDR3 reads TGTGCCTGGAGTGCCGGTTGGGAGCTGTTTTTT. The chain has TRBV30 and TRBJ2-2; D ambiguous. CDR1 GTSNPN and CDR2 SVGIG come from the germline V gene (reference sequence). V was cut by 1 base and J by 9 bases, with 6 bases left in between. The CDR3 extends over 11 amino acids. The variable domain in full, with the rest retrieved from reference TRBV30 and TRBJ2-2, is SQTIHQWPATLVQPVGSPLSLECTVEGTSNPNLYWYRQAAGRGLQLLFYSVGIGQISSEVPQNLSASRPQDRQFILSSKKLLLSDSGFYLCAWSAGWELFFGEGSRLTVL.

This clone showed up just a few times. The CDR3, as DNA: TGTGCCAGCGGTGACTTTTCGAACACTGAAGCTTTCTTT. Encoded protein: CASGDFSNTEAFF. J is TRBJ1-1 and V is TRBV27; D not certain. Germline V gene data show CDR1 as MNHEY and CDR2 as SMNVEV (reference sequence). Trimming left V 8 bases short and J 1 base short, with 11 bases between. This CDR3 contains 13 residues.

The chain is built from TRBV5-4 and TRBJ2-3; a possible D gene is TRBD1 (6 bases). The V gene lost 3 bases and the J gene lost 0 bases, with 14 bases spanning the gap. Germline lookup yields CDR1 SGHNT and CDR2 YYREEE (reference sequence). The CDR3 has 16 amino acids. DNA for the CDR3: TGTGCCAGCAGCTCGGGTGGGACATTTAGCACAGATACGCAGTATTTT. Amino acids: CASSSGGTFSTDTQYF.

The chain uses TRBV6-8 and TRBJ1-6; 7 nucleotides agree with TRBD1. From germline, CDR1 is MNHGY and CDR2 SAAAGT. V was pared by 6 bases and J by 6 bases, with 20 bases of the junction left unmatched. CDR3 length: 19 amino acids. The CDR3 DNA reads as TGTGCCAGCAGCCAATCAATAGACAGGGAAGTACGCCGTAATTCACCCCTCCACTTT. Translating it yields CASSQSIDREVRRNSPLHF.

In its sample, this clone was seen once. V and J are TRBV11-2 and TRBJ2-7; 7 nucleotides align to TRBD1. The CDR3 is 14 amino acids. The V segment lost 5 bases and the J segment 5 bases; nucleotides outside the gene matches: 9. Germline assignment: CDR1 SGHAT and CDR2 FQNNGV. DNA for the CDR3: TGTGCCAGCAGCCCTCGACAGGGTACCAACGAGCAGTACTTC. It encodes CASSPRQGTNEQYF.

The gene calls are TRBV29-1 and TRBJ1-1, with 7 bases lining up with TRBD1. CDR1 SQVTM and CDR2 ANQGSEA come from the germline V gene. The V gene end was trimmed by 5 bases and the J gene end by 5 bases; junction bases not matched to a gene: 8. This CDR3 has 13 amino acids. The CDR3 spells CSVLPQGGTEAFF. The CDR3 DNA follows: TGCAGCGTTTTACCCCAGGGGGGTACTGAAGCTTTCTTT.

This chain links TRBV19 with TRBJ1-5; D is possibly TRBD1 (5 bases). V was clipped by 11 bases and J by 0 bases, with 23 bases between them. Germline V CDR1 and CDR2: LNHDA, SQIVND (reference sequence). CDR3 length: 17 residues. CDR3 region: CAPLSRDYSYSNQPQHF. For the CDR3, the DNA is TGTGCCCCCCTTTCCCGGGACTACTCGTATAGCAATCAGCCCCAGCATTTT.

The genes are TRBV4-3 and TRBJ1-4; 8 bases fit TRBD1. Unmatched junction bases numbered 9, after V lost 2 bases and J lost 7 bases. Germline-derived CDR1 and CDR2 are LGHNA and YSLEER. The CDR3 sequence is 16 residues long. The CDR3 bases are TGCGCCAGCAGCCAACCTCGGGCAGGGGGCTCTGAAAAACTGTTTTTT. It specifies CASSQPRAGGSEKLFF.

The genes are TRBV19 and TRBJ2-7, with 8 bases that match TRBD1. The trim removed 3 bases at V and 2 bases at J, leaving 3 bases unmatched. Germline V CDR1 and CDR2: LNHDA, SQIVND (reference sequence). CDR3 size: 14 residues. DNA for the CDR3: TGTGCCAGTAGTATGGACAGGGCGGCCTACGAGCAGTACTTC. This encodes CASSMDRAAYEQYF.

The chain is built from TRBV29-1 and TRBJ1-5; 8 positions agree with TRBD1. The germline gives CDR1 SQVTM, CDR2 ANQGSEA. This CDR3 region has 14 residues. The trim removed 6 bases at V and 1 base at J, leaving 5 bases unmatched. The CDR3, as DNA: TGCAGCGTCTTGGACAGGGCAAGCAATCAGCCCCAGCATTTT. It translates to CSVLDRASNQPQHF.

The CDR3 DNA follows: TGCGCCAGCACCAGGACAGAAAATTCACCCCTCCACTTT. Its translation is CASTRTENSPLHF. The chain links TRBV5-1 to TRBJ1-6; tentatively, D is TRBD1 (6 bases). Germline CDR1 SGHRS, CDR2 YFSETQ. The CDR3 contains 13 residues. Trimming left V 6 bases short and J 7 bases short, with 11 bases between.